The 23 T cell receptor beta chains given below trace back to one sample, sequenced in a study of technical replicates of blood from four donors. Sequencing was performed with immunoSEQ multiplex PCR; in TCRdb, only in-frame clones are kept and a portion is missing. The sample holds more than 10,000 clones; 80% to 90% are singletons and the top ten take roughly 10%. Sequencing was carried out using PBMCs. These receptors all stem from a human donor in good health.

The chain couples TRBV27 to TRBJ2-2; no reliable D call. V lost 5 bases and J lost 1, with 8 bases in between. CDR1 is MNHEY, CDR2 SMNVEV, per germline (reference sequence). This CDR3 comprises 14 residues. The CDR3 nucleotides read TGTGCCAGCAGTCGGTCTGTGAACACCGGGGAGCTGTTTTTT. Amino acid sequence: CASSRSVNTGELFF.

The chain joins TRBV5-6 to TRBJ2-3; the D is unclear. Trimming shortened V by 2 bases and J by 6 bases, and 4 bases separated the two germline ends. The CDR3 length is 11 residues. CDR1 and CDR2 from the germline V gene are SGHDT and YYEEEE. The CDR3 bases are TGTGCCAGCAGCTTAGCGGATACGCAGTATTTT. The encoded protein is CASSLADTQYF. The variable domain in full, completed from reference TRBV5-6 and TRBJ2-3, reads DAGVTQSPTHLIKTRGQQVTLRCSPKSGHDTVSWYQQALGQGPQFIFQYYEEEERQRGNFPDRFSGHQFPNYSSELNVNALLLGDSALYLCASSLADTQYFGPGTRLTVL.

This clone was observed a single time. This sequence joins TRBV19 and TRBJ1-5; D remains ambiguous. Germline V gene sequence: CDR1 LNHDA, CDR2 SQIVND (reference sequence). This CDR3 is built from 13 residues. V was pared by 3 bases and J by 1 base, with 4 bases between. The CDR3 coding sequence is TGTGCCAGTAGTATCCAGAGCAATCAGCCCCAGCATTTT. Translated, it gives CASSIQSNQPQHF. The variable domain in full, with the rest retrieved from reference TRBV19 and TRBJ1-5, is DGGITQSPKYLFRKEGQNVTLSCEQNLNHDAMYWYRQDPGQGLRLIYYSQIVNDFQKGDIAEGYSVSREKKESFPLTVTSAQKNPTAFYLCASSIQSNQPQHFGDGTRLSIL.

V usage is TRBV29-1 and J usage is TRBJ2-7; the D gene is possibly TRBD1 (6 bases). Trimming cost V 4 bases and J 0 bases, with 10 bases left between them. The length of the CDR3 is 13 residues. Germline V gene lookup returns CDR1 SQVTM and CDR2 ANQGSEA. DNA for the CDR3: TGCAGCGTTGGGACAGCCAGCTCCTACGAGCAGTACTTC. Protein: CSVGTASSYEQYF.

This chain uses TRBV5-1 with TRBJ2-1, with 11 bases lining up with TRBD2. V lost 4 bases to trimming and J lost 6 bases; unmatched junction nucleotides: 6. Germline CDR1 and CDR2: SGHRS and YFSETQ. The CDR3 has 15 residues. The CDR3 DNA follows: TGCGCCAGCAGCCTGACTAGCGGGAATTTCAATGAGCAGTTCTTC. This sequence encodes CASSLTSGNFNEQFF.

This clone was seen once. This chain uses TRBV5-4 with TRBJ2-3; 9 nucleotides agree with TRBD2. J gave up 4 bases and V 4 bases, and 13 bases lay outside the gene matches. This CDR3 comprises 17 residues. Germline V lookup: CDR1 SGHNT, CDR2 YYREEE (reference sequence). The CDR3 protein is CASSGPAGTSRADTQYF. CDR3 in DNA: TGTGCCAGCAGCGGGCCGGCCGGGACTAGCCGCGCAGATACGCAGTATTTT. Looking up the rest from reference TRBV5-4 and TRBJ2-3 gives the full variable domain: ETGVTQSPTHLIKTRGQQVTLRCSSQSGHNTVSWYQQALGQGPQFIFQYYREEENGRGNFPPRFSGLQFPNYSSELNVNALELDDSALYLCASSGPAGTSRADTQYFGPGTRLTVL.

A few counts support this clone. V usage is TRBV5-6 and J usage is TRBJ2-7; TRBD1 matches at 7 bases. J gave up 0 bases and V 4 bases, and 4 bases lay outside the gene matches. The CDR3 contains 14 residues. Looked up from germline, CDR1 is SGHDT and CDR2 is YYEEEE. This CDR3 is CASSKGQPSYEQYF. CDR3 nucleotides: TGTGCCAGCAGCAAGGGACAGCCCTCCTACGAGCAGTACTTC.

The chain employs TRBV10-3 and TRBJ1-1; TRBD1 matches at 8 bases. Germline loops: CDR1 ENHRY, CDR2 SYGVKD. The CDR3 loop spans 16 amino acids. J was trimmed by 1 base and V by 2 bases; bases with no gene match: 6. This chain's CDR3 is CAISEPKGTGNTEAFF. CDR3 bases: TGTGCCATCAGTGAGCCGAAAGGGACAGGGAACACTGAAGCTTTCTTT.

This chain links TRBV7-2 with TRBJ2-2, with TRBD2 matching over 9 bases. The CDR3 contains 16 residues. From germline, CDR1 is SGHTA and CDR2 FQGNSA. V gave up 5 bases and J gave up 7 bases; unmatched junction bases: 11. CDR3 nucleotide sequence: TGTGCCAGCAGCCTCCTATGGGGTAGCGGGGGCGGGGAGCTGTTTTTT. It translates to CASSLLWGSGGGELFF. Full variable domain (outside the CDR3, taken from reference TRBV7-2 and TRBJ2-2): GAGVSQSPSNKVTEKGKDVELRCDPISGHTALYWYRQSLGQGLEFLIYFQGNSAPDKSGLPSDRFSAERTGGSVSTLTIQRTQQEDSAVYLCASSLLWGSGGGELFFGEGSRLTVL.

The CDR3 DNA follows: TGTGCCAGTCGTAATAGCCATTTACGGCGGCTTTACAATGAGCAGTTCTTC. Translating gives CASRNSHLRRLYNEQFF. The chain carries TRBV28 and TRBJ2-1; D unclear. There are 17 residues in the CDR3. V was trimmed by 9 bases and J by 4 bases, leaving 25 bases between them. Looked up from germline, CDR1 is MDHEN and CDR2 is SYDVKM.

The rearrangement links TRBV28 to TRBJ2-7; D is perhaps TRBD2 (6 bases). The CDR3 sequence is 18 residues long. In germline, CDR1 is MDHEN, CDR2 SYDVKM. V gave up 3 bases and J gave up 2 bases, with 23 bases separating them. The CDR3, as DNA: TGTGCCAGCAGTTTTACCCCGGAACTAAGCGGGCGAACCTACGAGCAGTACTTC. As protein: CASSFTPELSGRTYEQYF.

V is TRBV28 and J is TRBJ2-7; D remains unclear. The CDR3 length is 12 residues. CDR1 MDHEN and CDR2 SYDVKM come from the germline V gene. V was clipped by 2 bases and J by 2 bases, with 4 bases between them. CDR3 coding DNA: TGTGCCAGCAGTTTAATTACCTACGAGCAGTACTTC. Its protein is CASSLITYEQYF.

J is TRBJ2-1 and V is TRBV5-8, with 7 positions matching TRBD2. The CDR3 covers 17 residues. Germline V gives CDR1 SGHTS, CDR2 YDEGEE. V trimming: 0 bases; J trimming: 8 bases; junction bases outside the gene matches: 14. The CDR3 nucleotides read TGTGCCAGCAGCTTGGCCATAGGACTAGGGCTGAAGGATGAGCAGTTCTTC. Its translation is CASSLAIGLGLKDEQFF.

CDR3 in DNA: TGTGCCAGCTCACCACCCCCAGGGGCAGAGACCCAGTACTTC. This gives the protein CASSPPPGAETQYF. The gene calls are TRBV18 and TRBJ2-5; maybe TRBD1 (6 bases). This CDR3 is 14 amino acids long. Trimming took off 0 bases at V and 4 bases at J, with 9 bases between the two ends. Germline CDR1 reads KGHSH; CDR2 reads LQKENI.

The rearrangement uses TRBV29-1 and TRBJ1-4; a weak D match, TRBD1 (5 bases). V shed 3 bases and J shed 4 bases, with 12 bases lying between them. Germline CDR1 is SQVTM and CDR2 is ANQGSEA. This CDR3 spans 14 amino acids. The chain's CDR3 is CSVEGGGDNEKLFF. In DNA form, the CDR3 reads TGCAGCGTTGAGGGGGGAGGGGATAATGAAAAACTGTTTTTT.

This clone was seen just once. This chain links TRBV7-2 with TRBJ2-7; 12 bases agree with TRBD2. Germline assignment: CDR1 SGHTA and CDR2 FQGNSA. V lost 1 base and J lost 7; bases outside the gene matches: 5. CDR3 length: 15 residues. CDR3 nucleotide sequence: TGTGCCAGCAGCTTAGTTTCTAGCGGGAGGGGAGAGCAGTACTTC. Protein product: CASSLVSSGRGEQYF.

The chain links TRBV6-6 to TRBJ2-5; 7 bases align to TRBD1. Germline CDR1 and CDR2: MNHNY and SVGAGI (reference sequence). V lost 6 bases, J lost 2 bases, and 9 bases stayed unmatched. This CDR3 has 15 amino acids. The CDR3 is CASSLYRRGQETQYF. The CDR3 DNA reads as TGTGCCAGCAGCCTATATCGCAGGGGGCAAGAGACCCAGTACTTC.

The V gene is TRBV30, the J gene TRBJ2-1; 9 positions agree with TRBD2. Germline V gives CDR1 GTSNPN, CDR2 SVGIG (reference sequence). The CDR3 extends over 15 amino acids. With V trimmed by 0 bases and J by 5 bases, 5 bases remained unmatched. The CDR3 is CAWSVTSGSHNEQFF. The CDR3 bases are TGTGCCTGGAGTGTCACTAGCGGGTCTCACAATGAGCAGTTCTTC.

The gene calls are TRBV2 and TRBJ2-1; a possible D gene is TRBD2 (5 bases). CDR1 is SNHLY, CDR2 FYNNEI, per germline. The germline V and J ends were trimmed by 6 bases and 6 bases, with 12 bases remaining between them. The CDR3 is made up of 13 amino acids. The DNA of the CDR3 is TGTGCCAGCAGAGCGGTCACTCTCAATGAGCAGTTCTTC. This gives the protein CASRAVTLNEQFF.

The V call is TRBV15, the J call TRBJ1-5, with D unresolved. V was trimmed by 3 bases and J by 0 bases, leaving 6 bases between them. The CDR3 extends over 14 amino acids. Germline loops: CDR1 LNHNV, CDR2 YYDKDF (reference sequence). The CDR3 DNA is TGTGCCACCAGCAGCCCTTATAGCAATCAGCCCCAGCATTTT. Translation gives CATSSPYSNQPQHF.

Written as DNA, the CDR3 is TGCGCCAGCAGCGGGGGACTAGTTAGTGAGCAGTTCTTC. Its translation: CASSGGLVSEQFF. The chain has TRBV5-1 and TRBJ2-1; 8 nucleotides agree with TRBD2. CDR3 length equals 13 residues. Per germline, CDR1 SGHRS and CDR2 YFSETQ. The ends lost 4 bases at V and 9 bases at J; junction bases unmatched: 6.

V is TRBV27 and J is TRBJ2-7, with a weak D call TRBD2 (6 bases). This CDR3 contains 13 residues. Germline-derived CDR1 and CDR2 are MNHEY and SMNVEV (reference sequence). V gave up 4 bases and J gave up 2 bases, with 9 bases separating them. The CDR3 loop reads CASSSWRAYEQYF. The CDR3 DNA reads as TGTGCCAGCAGTTCCTGGAGGGCCTACGAGCAGTACTTC.

The genes are TRBV29-1 and TRBJ2-5; D ambiguous. CDR3 length: 11 amino acids. The V end was cut by 4 bases, the J end by 5 bases, with 8 bases between. Germline V CDR1 and CDR2: SQVTM, ANQGSEA. The CDR3 DNA reads as TGCAGCGTTGGGATGGGCGAGACCCAGTACTTC. Translated, it gives CSVGMGETQYF.